The clone carrying this TCR beta chain was seen a few times. This sample is part of a study of OX40 agonist ivuxolimab in advanced cancers. This CDR3 has 11 amino acids. Germline V gene data show CDR1 as SQVTM and CDR2 as ANQGSEA. Trimming removed 0 bases from V and 4 bases from J, with 4 bases in between. Clones were read by immunoSEQ multiplex PCR, and TCRdb kept only the in-frame ones, dropping some. Of approximately 13,000 clones listed, 70% to 80% are singletons. The chain is built from TRBV29-1 and TRBJ2-7; D unresolved. This sample comprised CD4+ or CD8+ T cells sorted from blood, obtained in a trial of the OX40 agonist ivuxolimab. This receptor was identified in an adult with an advanced solid tumor such as melanoma, head and neck, liver or kidney cancer. This CDR3 reads CSVEDQYEQYF. In DNA, the CDR3 is TGCAGCGTTGAAGATCAGTACGAGCAGTACTTC.